This T cell receptor beta chain was sequenced in a study of identical twins (dated by TCRdb to 2016 to 2018). With regard to the full study: TCR alpha and beta repertoires from monozygotic twins, unrelated adults of various ages and cord blood were deep-sequenced to test whether fetal clonotypes persist. To rule out contamination, the twin experiments were replicated at different times with different library preparation protocols.

The sample holds many counts of this clonotype. No antigen is known for it. Base qualities are not at hand, and no much larger clone is one base apart. Study-wide conclusions, independent of this receptor: Because the same donors could not be followed over many years, the conclusions depended on cross-sectional statistical analysis. Abundant cord blood beta clonotypes carried fewer insertions; young adult naive repertoires showed a weaker similar trend, while memory repertoires showed none. Zero-insertion analyses could be partly confounded by invariant T cells such as MAIT and iNKT, although diverse VJ usage argued against such confounding for most clonotypes. A weaker excess of twin sharing was found in beta out-of-frame sequences because the signal-to-noise ratio was lowered by fewer shared sequences. In monozygotic twins, out-of-frame TCR alpha sharing was systematically underestimated by recombination models, although the models agreed with sharing between unrelated individuals. Compared with coincidental sharing between unrelated individuals, out-of-frame TCR alpha sequences shared between twins had an excess of sequences with low generation probability.

Only healthy Caucasian donors were included. Three unrelated non-twin adults were also sequenced: a male aged 18 to 29, a male aged 50 to 60 and a female aged 50 to 60. Using Miltenyi CD45RO+ enrichment and human naive T-cell isolation kits, memory (CD45RO+) and naive T cells were isolated from PBMC. The library was made by 5' RACE. Sequencing took place on an Illumina HiSeq 2000. A universal primer binding site was introduced by template switching, and a unique molecular identifier was present in the final cDNA, enabling accurate counting of TCR cDNA molecules. Specific primers in the conserved constant-segment region were used to synthesize first-strand cDNA for the TCR alpha and beta chains. To control for contamination, each cDNA library was double barcoded with a SMART-Mk sample barcode plus Illumina barcodes. TruSeq adapter sequences along with Illumina sample barcodes were introduced in two successive PCR steps. Sequencing of the TCR alpha and beta cDNA libraries was done on the Illumina HiSeq platform using custom primers. The source study handled its data this way. MiGEC was used to process raw reads and extract unique molecular identifiers, and MiXCR was used to find CDR3 positions. Recombination models were inferred per individual with the repgenHMM and IGoR tools using an EM algorithm. Shared clonotypes were analyzed with the tcR package in R, and sharing was normalized by the product of cloneset sizes. To study raw recombination without the effects of thymic and clonal selection, out-of-frame nonproductive sequences were analyzed. The public reads were reanalyzed by TCRdb: fastp trimming at Q25, MiXCR alignment, in-frame beta chains only. Each record represents a unique CDR3 protein, reported with the most common genes and DNA among its rows. TCRdb, not the authors, supplied the V and J calls. The sample table holds more than 650,000 distinct CDR3 sequences, of which approximately 6% were seen once. The ten largest account for 1.5% to 2% of the sample.

Relative to germline, V is 4 bases shorter and J is 1 base shorter, with 10 bases between their ends. Inclusive of the bounding cysteine and phenylalanine, the CDR3 is 14 residues long. The sequence is cut down to CDR3 DNA, 42 bases in frame from base 1. The germline V gene encodes CDR1 SGHRS and CDR2 YFSETQ. The V and J segments used are TRBV5-1 and TRBJ2-3, with the D gene call left open. The sequencing sample was made of naive T cells sorted from blood. In light of the paper, this sample's cell subset or site label describes: cells isolated with a human naive T-cell isolation kit. The sequence derives from a man aged 18 to 30 in good health. The CDR3 region has the sequence CASSRLGGTDTQYF. The sequenced DNA is TGCGCCAGCAGCCGACTTGGTGGCACAGATACGCAGTATTTT.